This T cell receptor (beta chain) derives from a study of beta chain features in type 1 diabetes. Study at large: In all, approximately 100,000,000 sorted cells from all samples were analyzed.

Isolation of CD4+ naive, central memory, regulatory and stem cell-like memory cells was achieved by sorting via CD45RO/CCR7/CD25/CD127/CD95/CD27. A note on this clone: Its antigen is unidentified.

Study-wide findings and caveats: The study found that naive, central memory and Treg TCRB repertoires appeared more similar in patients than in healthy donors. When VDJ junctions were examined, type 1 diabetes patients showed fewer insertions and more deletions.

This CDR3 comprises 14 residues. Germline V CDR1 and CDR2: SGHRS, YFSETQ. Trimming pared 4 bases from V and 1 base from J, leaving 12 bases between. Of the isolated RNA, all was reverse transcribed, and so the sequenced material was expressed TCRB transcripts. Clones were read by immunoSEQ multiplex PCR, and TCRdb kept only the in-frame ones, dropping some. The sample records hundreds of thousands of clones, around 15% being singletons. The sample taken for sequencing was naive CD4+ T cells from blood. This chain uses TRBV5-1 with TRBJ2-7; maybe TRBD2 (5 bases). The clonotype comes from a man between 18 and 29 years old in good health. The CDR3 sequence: CASSVNSGSYEQYF. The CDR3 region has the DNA TGCGCCAGCAGCGTAAACAGCGGATCCTACGAGCAGTACTTC.